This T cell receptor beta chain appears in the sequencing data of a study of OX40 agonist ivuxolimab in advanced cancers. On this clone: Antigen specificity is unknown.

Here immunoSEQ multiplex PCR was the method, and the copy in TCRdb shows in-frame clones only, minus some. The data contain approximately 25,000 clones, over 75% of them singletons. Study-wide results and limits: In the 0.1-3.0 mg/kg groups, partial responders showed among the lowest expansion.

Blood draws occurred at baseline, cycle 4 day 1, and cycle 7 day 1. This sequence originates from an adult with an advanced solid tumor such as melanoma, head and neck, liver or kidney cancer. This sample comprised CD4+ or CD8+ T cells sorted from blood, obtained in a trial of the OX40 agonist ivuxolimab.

Here the CDR3 reads CASRSPRGTRNTEAFF. CDR3 nucleotide sequence: TGTGCCAGCAGGAGCCCTAGGGGGACAAGGAACACTGAAGCTTTCTTT. J is TRBJ1-1 and V is TRBV7-9; weak D call: TRBD1 (6 bases). The germline CDR1 and CDR2 sequences are SEHNR and FQNEAQ (reference sequence). The germline V and J ends were trimmed by 6 bases and 1 base, with 18 bases remaining between them. This CDR3 has 16 amino acids. Full variable domain (rest looked up from reference TRBV7-9 and TRBJ1-1): DTGVSQNPRHKITKRGQNVTFRCDPISEHNRLYWYRQTLGQGPEFLTYFQNEAQLEKSRLLSDRFSAERPKGSFSTLEIQRTEQGDSAMYLCASRSPRGTRNTEAFFGQGTRLTVV.